This T cell receptor beta chain emerged from a study of blood T cell repertoires in COVID-19. CDR3 size: 17 residues. Repertoires were generated with immunoSEQ multiplex PCR, while TCRdb's copy carries only in-frame clones and drops some. The sample includes around 300,000 clones, 85% of them seen just once. The rearrangement joins TRBV21-1 to TRBJ1-1; the DNA was not used to check the table's D call, TRBD1. TRBV21-1 is flagged as a pseudogene. Specimen: PBMCs or T cells enriched from blood (not recorded which). This sequence was found in a woman between 50 and 59 years old who had recovered from COVID-19. CDR3 nucleotides: TGTGCCAGCAGCAGAGTACGGCCGGGACACCTGAACACTGAAGCTTTCTTT. As protein: CASSRVRPGHLNTEAFF.